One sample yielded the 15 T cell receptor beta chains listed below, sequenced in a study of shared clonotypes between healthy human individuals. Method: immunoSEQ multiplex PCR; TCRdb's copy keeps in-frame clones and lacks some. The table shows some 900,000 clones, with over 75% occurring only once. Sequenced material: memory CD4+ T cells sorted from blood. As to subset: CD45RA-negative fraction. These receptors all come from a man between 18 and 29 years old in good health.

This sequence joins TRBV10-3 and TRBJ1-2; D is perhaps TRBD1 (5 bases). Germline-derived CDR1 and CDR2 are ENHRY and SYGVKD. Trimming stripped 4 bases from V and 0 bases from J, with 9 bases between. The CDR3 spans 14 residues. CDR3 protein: CAISGDSPNYGYTF. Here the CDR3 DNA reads TGTGCCATCAGTGGGGACTCCCCTAACTATGGCTACACCTTC.

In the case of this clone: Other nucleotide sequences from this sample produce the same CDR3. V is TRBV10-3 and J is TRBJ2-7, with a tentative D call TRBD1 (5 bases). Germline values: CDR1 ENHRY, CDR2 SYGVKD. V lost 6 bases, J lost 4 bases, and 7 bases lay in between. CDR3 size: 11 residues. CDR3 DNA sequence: TGTGCCATCAGCGACAGTTACGAGCAGTACTTC. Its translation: CAISDSYEQYF.

This CDR3 reads CASSLRGGDNSPLHF. The CDR3 DNA reads as TGTGCCAGCAGCTTAAGAGGGGGGGATAATTCACCCCTCCACTTT. The V gene is TRBV11-2, the J gene TRBJ1-6; D is possibly TRBD1 (6 bases). This CDR3 comprises 15 residues. Germline V gives CDR1 SGHAT, CDR2 FQNNGV. Trimming removed 2 bases from V and 5 bases from J, with 10 bases in between.

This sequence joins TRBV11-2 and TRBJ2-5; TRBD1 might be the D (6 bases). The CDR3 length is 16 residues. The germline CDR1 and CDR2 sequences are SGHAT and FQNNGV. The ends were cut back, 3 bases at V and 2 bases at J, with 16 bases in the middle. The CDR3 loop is CASSFRSVGAQETQYF. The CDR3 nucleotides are TGTGCCAGCAGCTTTAGGTCGGTGGGGGCTCAAGAGACCCAGTACTTC.

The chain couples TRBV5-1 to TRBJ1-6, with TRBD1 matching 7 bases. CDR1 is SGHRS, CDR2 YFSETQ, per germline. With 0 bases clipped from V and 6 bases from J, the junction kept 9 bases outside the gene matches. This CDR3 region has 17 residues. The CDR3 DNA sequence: TGCGCCAGCAGCTTGGAATCCTCCAGGGGGGGTAATTCACCCCTCCACTTT. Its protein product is CASSLESSRGGNSPLHF.

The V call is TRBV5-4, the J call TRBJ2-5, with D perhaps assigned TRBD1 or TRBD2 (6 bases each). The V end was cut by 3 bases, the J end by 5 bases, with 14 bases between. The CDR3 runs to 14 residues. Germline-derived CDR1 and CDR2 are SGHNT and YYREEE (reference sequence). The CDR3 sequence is CASSYSGAVETQYF. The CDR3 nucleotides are TGTGCCAGCAGCTACTCGGGGGCCGTGGAGACCCAGTACTTC.

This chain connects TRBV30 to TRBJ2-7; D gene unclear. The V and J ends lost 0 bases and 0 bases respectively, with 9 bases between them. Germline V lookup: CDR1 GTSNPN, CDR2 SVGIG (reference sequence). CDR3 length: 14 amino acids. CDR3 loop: CAWSVQTLSYEQYF. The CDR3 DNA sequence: TGTGCCTGGAGTGTACAGACTCTCTCCTACGAGCAGTACTTC.

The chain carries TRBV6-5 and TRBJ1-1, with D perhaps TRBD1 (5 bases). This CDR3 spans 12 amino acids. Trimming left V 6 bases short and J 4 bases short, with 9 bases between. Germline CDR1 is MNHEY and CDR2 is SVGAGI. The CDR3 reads CASRRGVTEAFF. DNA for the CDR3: TGTGCCAGCAGACGGGGGGTCACTGAAGCTTTCTTT.

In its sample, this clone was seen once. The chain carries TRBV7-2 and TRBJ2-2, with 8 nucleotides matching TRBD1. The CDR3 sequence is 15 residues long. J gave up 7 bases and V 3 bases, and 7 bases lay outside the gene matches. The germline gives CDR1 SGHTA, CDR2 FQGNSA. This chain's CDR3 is CASSFDRGTNGELFF. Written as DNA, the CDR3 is TGTGCCAGCAGCTTTGACAGGGGTACGAACGGGGAGCTGTTTTTT.

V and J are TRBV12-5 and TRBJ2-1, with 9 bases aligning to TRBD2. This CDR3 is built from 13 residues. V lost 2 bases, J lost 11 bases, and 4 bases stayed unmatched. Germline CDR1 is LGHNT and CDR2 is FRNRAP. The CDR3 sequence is CASGLSLAGQQFF. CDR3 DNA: TGTGCTAGTGGTTTGTCCCTAGCGGGGCAGCAGTTCTTC. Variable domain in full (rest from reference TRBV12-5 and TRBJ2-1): DARVTQTPRHKVTEMGQEVTMRCQPILGHNTVFWYRQTMMQGLELLAYFRNRAPLDDSGMPKDRFSAEMPDATLATLKIQPSEPRDSAVYFCASGLSLAGQQFFGPGTRLTVL.

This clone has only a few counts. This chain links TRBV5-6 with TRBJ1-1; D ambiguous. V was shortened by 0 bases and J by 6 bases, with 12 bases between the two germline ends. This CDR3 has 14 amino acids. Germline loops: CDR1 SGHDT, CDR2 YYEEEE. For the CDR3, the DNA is TGTGCCAGCAGCTTGGGACCGACAAGCGCTGAAGCTTTCTTT. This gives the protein CASSLGPTSAEAFF.

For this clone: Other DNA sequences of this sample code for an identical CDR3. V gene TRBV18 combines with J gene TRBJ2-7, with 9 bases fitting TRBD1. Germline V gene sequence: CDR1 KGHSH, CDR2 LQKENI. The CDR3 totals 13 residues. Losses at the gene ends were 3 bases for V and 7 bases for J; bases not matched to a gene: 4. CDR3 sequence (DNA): TGTGCCAGCTCACCGGGGACAGGGCGGGAGCAGTACTTC. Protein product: CASSPGTGREQYF.

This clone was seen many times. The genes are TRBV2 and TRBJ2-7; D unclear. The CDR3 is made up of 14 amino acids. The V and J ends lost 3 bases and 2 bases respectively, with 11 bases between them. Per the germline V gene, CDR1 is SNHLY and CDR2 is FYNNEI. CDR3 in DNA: TGTGCCAGCAGTGACGGTTGGGCCACCTACGAGCAGTACTTC. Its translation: CASSDGWATYEQYF.

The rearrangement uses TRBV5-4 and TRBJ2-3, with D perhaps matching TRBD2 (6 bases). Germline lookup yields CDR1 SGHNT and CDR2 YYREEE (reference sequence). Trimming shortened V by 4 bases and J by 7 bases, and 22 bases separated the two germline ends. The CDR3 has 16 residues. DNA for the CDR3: TGTGCCAGCAGCATGAGGACGGTTAAGCGCGGGAATACGCAGTATTTT. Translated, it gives CASSMRTVKRGNTQYF.

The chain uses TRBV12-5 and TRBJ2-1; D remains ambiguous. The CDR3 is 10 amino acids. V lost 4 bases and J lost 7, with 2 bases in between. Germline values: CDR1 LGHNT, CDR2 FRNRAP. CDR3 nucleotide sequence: TGTGCTAGTGGTTGGAATGAGCAGTTCTTC. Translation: CASGWNEQFF.